These 26 T cell receptor beta chains were all obtained from the same sample, sequenced in a study of regulatory and conventional T cells in RAG deficiency. Here immunoSEQ multiplex PCR was the method, and the copy in TCRdb shows in-frame clones only, minus some. The sample carries 12,000 or so clones, approximately 93% recorded once. Genomic DNA came from blood regulatory T cells gated CD4+ CD25-high CD127-low. Another study also made use of these data, one on regulatory T cells. That paper notes: Amplification used 52 TRBV primers and 13 TRBJ primers.

The sample comprised CD127- CD25+ CD4+ Tregs sorted from blood. These receptors were taken from a human donor in good health.

This clone is a singleton in its sample. The genes are TRBV6-5 and TRBJ1-4, with unresolved D. This CDR3 has 16 residues. Germline V gene data show CDR1 as MNHEY and CDR2 as SVGAGI. V was trimmed by 2 bases and J by 4 bases, leaving 14 bases between them. The chain's CDR3 is CASSYGHPRGNEKLFF. CDR3 nucleotide sequence: TGTGCCAGCAGTTACGGCCACCCCCGGGGTAATGAAAAACTGTTTTTT.

This clone was seen only once. V usage is TRBV6-1 and J usage is TRBJ2-1, with 8 bases that match TRBD2. The CDR3 covers 18 residues. J gave up 8 bases and V 4 bases, and 19 bases lay outside the gene matches. Germline V gene data show CDR1 as MNHNS and CDR2 as SASEGT. The DNA for the CDR3 is TGTGCCAGCAGTGGGACCAAGAGGGTAGCGGGGTCCAGGGATGAGCAGTTCTTC. Protein sequence: CASSGTKRVAGSRDEQFF.

The chain has TRBV20-1 and TRBJ2-1; D gene ambiguous. V gave up 3 bases and J gave up 7 bases, with 7 bases separating them. Germline lookup yields CDR1 DFQATT and CDR2 SNEGSKA (reference sequence). The CDR3 extends over 11 amino acids. The DNA for the CDR3 is TGCAGTGCTAGCCCGTCTAATGAGCAGTTCTTC. Amino acids: CSASPSNEQFF.

The chain has TRBV5-4 and TRBJ1-5, with 10 nucleotides matching TRBD1. After removal of 4 bases from V and 6 bases from J, the junction contained 4 bases not matched to a gene. Germline V gene data show CDR1 as SGHNT and CDR2 as YYREEE (reference sequence). This CDR3 region has 14 residues. The CDR3, as DNA: TGTGCCAGCAGCAGCGGACAGGGGGGTCAGCCCCAGCATTTT. The encoded protein is CASSSGQGGQPQHF.

The rearrangement uses TRBV18 and TRBJ2-7, with unresolved D. Germline CDR1 and CDR2: KGHSH and LQKENI. V dropped 2 bases and J dropped 0 bases, with 11 bases sitting between them. This CDR3 contains 15 residues. The CDR3 nucleotides are TGTGCCAGCTCACCAGTGGCAACCAGCTCCTACGAGCAGTACTTC. Amino acid sequence: CASSPVATSSYEQYF.

The V gene is TRBV23-1, the J gene TRBJ2-1; D is unclear. TRBV23-1 is classed as an ORF, of uncertain function. This CDR3 comprises 12 residues. V lost 10 bases and J lost 1, with 8 bases in between. Here the CDR3 reads CATTESYNEQFF. In DNA form, the CDR3 reads TGCGCCACCACAGAGTCCTACAATGAGCAGTTCTTC.

As to this clone: The same CDR3 also results from other DNA sequences found in this sample. V is TRBV5-1 and J is TRBJ1-2, with 9 bases that match TRBD1. V gave up 4 bases and J gave up 7 bases; unmatched junction bases: 2. The germline V gene encodes CDR1 SGHRS and CDR2 YFSETQ. This CDR3 region has 12 residues. For the CDR3, the DNA is TGCGCCAGCAGCCTGGGACAGGGTGGCTACACCTTC. This gives the protein CASSLGQGGYTF.

The chain recombines TRBV19 with TRBJ2-6; 9 bases are shared with TRBD1. J was trimmed by 4 bases and V by 4 bases; bases with no gene match: 11. This CDR3 comprises 18 residues. CDR1 and CDR2 (germline): LNHDA, SQIVND (reference sequence). In DNA form, the CDR3 reads TGTGCCAGTAGTACTCACTCTACAGGGGGCGTGGGGGCCAACGTCCTGACTTTC. Protein: CASSTHSTGGVGANVLTF.

V and J are TRBV5-1 and TRBJ2-2; 9 positions agree with TRBD2. Trimming cost V 0 bases and J 3 bases; bases outside gene matches: 0. The CDR3 covers 15 residues. CDR1 is SGHRS and CDR2 is YFSETQ in the germline V gene. This CDR3 is CASSLGLADTGELFF. Written as DNA, the CDR3 is TGCGCCAGCAGCTTGGGACTAGCGGACACCGGGGAGCTGTTTTTT.

This chain links TRBV10-3 with TRBJ2-1; TRBD2 agrees at 8 bases. The germline V gene has CDR1 ENHRY and CDR2 SYGVKD. V shed 6 bases, J shed 10 bases, and the junction held 5 bases outside the gene matches. The CDR3 has 12 residues. The CDR3 here is CAISLAGWEQFF. In DNA, the CDR3 is TGTGCCATCAGCCTAGCGGGCTGGGAGCAGTTCTTC.

V usage is TRBV4-1 and J usage is TRBJ1-1; 8 positions match TRBD1. This CDR3 has 15 residues. Germline lookup yields CDR1 MGHRA and CDR2 YSYEKL. Trimming took 3 bases from V and 3 from J; bases not matched to a gene: 6. In DNA form, the CDR3 reads TGCGCCAGCAGCCATAGACAGGGGTTGGACACTGAAGCTTTCTTT. Translating it yields CASSHRQGLDTEAFF.

This sequence joins TRBV11-2 and TRBJ2-7; TRBD1 matches at 9 bases. CDR1 and CDR2 from the germline V gene are SGHAT and FQNNGV. Germline trimming cut 1 base from V and 7 bases from J; bases unmatched to any gene: 5. The CDR3 extends over 14 amino acids. CDR3 in DNA: TGTGCCAGCAGCTTAGGGGGACAGGGTTGGGAGCAGTACTTC. This translates into CASSLGGQGWEQYF.

The V call is TRBV10-1, the J call TRBJ1-1, with D perhaps TRBD1 (6 bases). Germline CDR1 and CDR2: WNHNN and SYGVQD (reference sequence). Deletions cut 6 bases from V and 0 bases from J, with 8 bases between. The CDR3 spans 13 residues. The CDR3 loop reads CASSRGVNTEAFF. In DNA form, the CDR3 reads TGCGCCAGCAGCAGGGGCGTGAACACTGAAGCTTTCTTT.

The V and J genes are TRBV7-8 and TRBJ2-3, with D possibly matching TRBD2 (5 bases). Germline-derived CDR1 and CDR2 are SGHVS and FQNEAQ. V was cut by 8 bases and J by 1 base, with 22 bases left in between. The CDR3 runs to 17 residues. The CDR3 sequence is CASGRGFRAVGTDTQYF. The DNA for the CDR3 is TGTGCCAGCGGGAGAGGGTTTCGAGCAGTCGGCACAGATACGCAGTATTTT.

V gene TRBV4-2 combines with J gene TRBJ2-1; D may be TRBD2 (7 bases). This CDR3 has 15 residues. Germline CDR1 and CDR2: LGHNA and YNFKEQ. The V end was cut by 3 bases, the J end by 9 bases, with 18 bases between. The CDR3 loop reads CASSQGGPGVGEQFF. For the CDR3, the DNA is TGTGCCAGCAGCCAGGGGGGGCCAGGGGTTGGTGAGCAGTTCTTC.

The chain combines TRBV5-1 with TRBJ2-4; no clear D. Trimming removed 3 bases at V and 6 bases at J, with 4 bases between. The CDR3 has 11 residues. Germline V lookup: CDR1 SGHRS, CDR2 YFSETQ. The CDR3 DNA reads as TGCGCCAGCAGCTCCCGAAACATTCAGTACTTC. Translating gives CASSSRNIQYF. Combining the CDR3 with reference TRBV5-1 and TRBJ2-4 gives the whole variable domain KAGVTQTPRYLIKTRGQQVTLSCSPISGHRSVSWYQQTPGQGLQFLFEYFSETQRNKGNFPGRFSGRQFSNSRSEMNVSTLELGDSALYLCASSSRNIQYFGAGTRLSVL.

The chain is built from TRBV5-1 and TRBJ2-3; 9 bases map to TRBD2. CDR3 length: 17 amino acids. J was trimmed by 3 bases and V by 5 bases; bases with no gene match: 13. CDR1 is SGHRS, CDR2 YFSETQ, per germline. In DNA form, the CDR3 reads TGCGCCAGCAGTCGCGGGGGGGCCTTAAGGGGGACAGATACGCAGTATTTT. This translates into CASSRGGALRGTDTQYF.

The chain is built from TRBV6-5 and TRBJ1-4, with D hard to call. V was trimmed by 5 bases and J by 0 bases, leaving 10 bases between them. The V gene's germline CDR1 is MNHEY and CDR2 SVGAGI. CDR3 length: 15 amino acids. CDR3 loop: CASSIRLTTNEKLFF. In nucleotides, the CDR3 is TGTGCCAGCAGTATACGACTGACAACTAATGAAAAACTGTTTTTT.

The chain couples TRBV7-6 to TRBJ1-2; weak D call: TRBD1 (5 bases). Germline V gene sequence: CDR1 SGHVS, CDR2 FNYEAQ. The CDR3 is 13 residues long. The V gene lost 3 bases and the J gene lost 8 bases, with 13 bases spanning the gap. CDR3 sequence (DNA): TGTGCCAGCAGCTTTGCTGGGGCATGGGGCTACACCTTC. Protein product: CASSFAGAWGYTF.

The chain recombines TRBV6-5 with TRBJ2-5; tentatively, D is TRBD2 (6 bases). The CDR3 is 13 amino acids. The germline gives CDR1 MNHEY, CDR2 SVGAGI. V lost 6 bases, J lost 3 bases, and 11 bases lay in between. DNA for the CDR3: TGTGCCAGCAGCCTGGAGGGAGAAGAGACCCAGTACTTC. Protein sequence: CASSLEGEETQYF.

The chain employs TRBV5-1 and TRBJ2-2; 8 bases are shared with TRBD2. V gave up 0 bases and J gave up 3 bases; unmatched junction bases: 16. Germline V CDR1 and CDR2: SGHRS, YFSETQ. This CDR3 has 20 residues. The CDR3 region is CASSLAVIAGFPYYTGELFF. The CDR3 DNA follows: TGCGCCAGCAGCTTGGCGGTGATAGCGGGGTTCCCATACTACACCGGGGAGCTGTTTTTT.

In this sample, this clone turned up once. The V and J genes are TRBV7-9 and TRBJ2-5, with 8 positions matching TRBD2. Germline assignment: CDR1 SEHNR and CDR2 FQNEAQ (reference sequence). V was clipped by 1 base and J by 2 bases; unmatched bases: 3. CDR3 length: 15 amino acids. The CDR3 region is CASSLVAGPQETQYF. In nucleotides, the CDR3 is TGTGCCAGCAGCTTAGTAGCGGGGCCTCAAGAGACCCAGTACTTC.

The chain combines TRBV19 with TRBJ2-3; D is perhaps TRBD2 (6 bases). Trimming removed 3 bases at V and 2 bases at J, with 9 bases between. CDR1 and CDR2 from the germline V gene are LNHDA and SQIVND (reference sequence). The CDR3 loop spans 14 amino acids. CDR3 DNA sequence: TGTGCCAGTAGTATTGGGAGGATCACAGATACGCAGTATTTT. Translated, it gives CASSIGRITDTQYF.

This chain connects TRBV7-2 to TRBJ2-5; no reliable D call. CDR1 is SGHTA and CDR2 is FQGNSA in the germline V gene. This CDR3 region has 12 residues. V lost 5 bases to trimming and J lost 0 bases, with 4 bases between them. CDR3 nucleotide sequence: TGTGCCAGCAGCCCGTACCAAGAGACCCAGTACTTC. This codes for CASSPYQETQYF.

The V call is TRBV19, the J call TRBJ2-2; 10 nucleotides align to TRBD1. The V and J ends lost 0 bases and 5 bases, in that order; junction bases with no gene match: 12. Germline V gives CDR1 LNHDA, CDR2 SQIVND (reference sequence). The CDR3 covers 19 residues. The CDR3 here is CASSIEGSWTGGMTGELFF. Here the CDR3 DNA reads TGTGCCAGTAGTATAGAAGGGAGTTGGACAGGGGGGATGACCGGGGAGCTGTTTTTT.

This chain connects TRBV6-5 to TRBJ2-1; 7 bases map to TRBD2. CDR1 and CDR2 (germline): MNHEY, SVGAGI. This CDR3 has 16 residues. Trimming removed 4 bases from V and 6 bases from J; junction bases left unmatched: 12. CDR3 DNA sequence: TGTGCCAGCAGTTCTTCCCCCGGGGGGTCCCTCAATGAGCAGTTCTTC. Its translation is CASSSSPGGSLNEQFF.